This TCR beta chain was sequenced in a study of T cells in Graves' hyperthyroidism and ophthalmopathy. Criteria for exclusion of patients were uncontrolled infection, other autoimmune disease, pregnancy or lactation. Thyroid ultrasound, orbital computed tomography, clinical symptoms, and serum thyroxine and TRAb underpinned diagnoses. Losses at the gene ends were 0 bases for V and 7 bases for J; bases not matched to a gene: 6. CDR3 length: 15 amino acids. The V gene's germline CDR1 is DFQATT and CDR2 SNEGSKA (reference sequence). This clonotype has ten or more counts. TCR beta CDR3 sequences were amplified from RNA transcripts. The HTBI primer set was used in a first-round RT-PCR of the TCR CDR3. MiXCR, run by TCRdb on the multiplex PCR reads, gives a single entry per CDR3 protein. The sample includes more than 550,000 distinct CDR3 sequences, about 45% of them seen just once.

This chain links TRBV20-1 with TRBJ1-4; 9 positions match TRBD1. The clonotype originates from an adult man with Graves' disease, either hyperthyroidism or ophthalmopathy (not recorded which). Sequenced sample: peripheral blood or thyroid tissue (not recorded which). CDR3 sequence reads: CSARDGTGLGEKLFF. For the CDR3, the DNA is TGCAGTGCTAGAGATGGGACAGGGCTCGGTGAAAAACTGTTTTTT.